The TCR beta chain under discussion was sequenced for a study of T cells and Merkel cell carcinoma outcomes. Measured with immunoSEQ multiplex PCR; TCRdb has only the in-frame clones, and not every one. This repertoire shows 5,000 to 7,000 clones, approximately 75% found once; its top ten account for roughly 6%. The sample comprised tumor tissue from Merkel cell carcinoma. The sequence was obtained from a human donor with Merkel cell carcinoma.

The CDR3 here is CASSTATGGAGNQPQHF. The DNA for the CDR3 is TGTGCCAGTAGTACCGCTACAGGGGGCGCCGGCAATCAGCCCCAGCATTTT. This rearrangement joins TRBV19 to TRBJ1-5, with TRBD1 identical over 9 bases. The CDR3 spans 17 residues. Trimming at V came to 4 bases and at J to 2 bases, leaving 9 bases not matched to a gene. Germline values: CDR1 LNHDA, CDR2 SQIVND (reference sequence).